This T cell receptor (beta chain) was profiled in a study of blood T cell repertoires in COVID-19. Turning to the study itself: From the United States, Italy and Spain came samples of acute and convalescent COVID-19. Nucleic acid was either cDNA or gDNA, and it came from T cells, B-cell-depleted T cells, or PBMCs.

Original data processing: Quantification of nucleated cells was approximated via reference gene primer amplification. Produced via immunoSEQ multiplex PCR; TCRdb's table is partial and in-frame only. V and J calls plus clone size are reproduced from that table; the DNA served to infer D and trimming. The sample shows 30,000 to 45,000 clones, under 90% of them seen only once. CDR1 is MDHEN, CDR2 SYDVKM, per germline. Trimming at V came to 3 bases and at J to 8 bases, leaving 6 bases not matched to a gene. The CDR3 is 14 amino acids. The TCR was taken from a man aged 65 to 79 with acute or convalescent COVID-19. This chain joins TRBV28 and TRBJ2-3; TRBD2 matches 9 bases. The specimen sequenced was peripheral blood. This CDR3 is CASSFGAGGRTQYF. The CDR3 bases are TGTGCCAGCAGTTTCGGGGCGGGAGGGCGTACGCAGTATTTT.